This T cell receptor beta chain was captured by sequencing in a study of shared clonotypes between healthy human individuals. Study observations and caveats: Sampling was confined to blood; repertoires within tissues likely differ.

This clone was recorded a few times. Its antigen is still unknown. This table comes from immunoSEQ multiplex PCR, and its TCRdb copy is limited to in-frame clones, with some not included. The sample lists fewer than 550,000 clones; roughly 79% were seen once. Sequenced: PBMCs. The origin of this receptor is a woman between 40 and 50 years old in good health. Some clones in this sample may be carry-over from other donors' samples.

CDR3 DNA: TGTGCCAGTAGTGCCGGGGAGAACACTGAAGCTTTCTTT. This encodes CASSAGENTEAFF. This chain links TRBV19 with TRBJ1-1; unclear D gene. Germline V CDR1 and CDR2: LNHDA, SQIVND (reference sequence). Trimming left V 5 bases short and J 1 base short, with 8 bases between. The CDR3 consists of 13 residues. The full variable domain, in which reference TRBV19 and TRBJ1-1 provide the parts outside the CDR3, is DGGITQSPKYLFRKEGQNVTLSCEQNLNHDAMYWYRQDPGQGLRLIYYSQIVNDFQKGDIAEGYSVSREKKESFPLTVTSAQKNPTAFYLCASSAGENTEAFFGQGTRLTVV.